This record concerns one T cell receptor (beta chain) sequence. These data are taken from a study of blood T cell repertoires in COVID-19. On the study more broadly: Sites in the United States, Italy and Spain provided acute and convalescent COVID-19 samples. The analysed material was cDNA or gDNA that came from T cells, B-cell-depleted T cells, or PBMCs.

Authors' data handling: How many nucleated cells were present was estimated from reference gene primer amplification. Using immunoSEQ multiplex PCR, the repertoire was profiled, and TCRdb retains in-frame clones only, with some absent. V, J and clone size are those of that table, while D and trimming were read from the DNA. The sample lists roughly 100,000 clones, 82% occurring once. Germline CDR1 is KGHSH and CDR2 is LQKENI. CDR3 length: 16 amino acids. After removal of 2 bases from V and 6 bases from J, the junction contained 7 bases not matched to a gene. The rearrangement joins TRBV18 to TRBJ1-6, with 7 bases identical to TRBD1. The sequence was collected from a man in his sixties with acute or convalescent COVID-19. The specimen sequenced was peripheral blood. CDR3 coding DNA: TGTGCCAGCTCACCATTAGGGACAGACCCTAATTCACCCCTCCACTTT. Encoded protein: CASSPLGTDPNSPLHF.